This TCR beta chain was recovered during a study of blood T cell repertoires in COVID-19. Authors' data handling: Amplification from reference gene primers served as the basis for estimated nucleated cell counts. Method: immunoSEQ multiplex PCR; TCRdb's copy keeps in-frame clones and lacks some. V, J and clone size were drawn from that table, and D and trimming were deduced from the DNA. The top ten clones hold 0.6% of a sample with 450,000 or so clones, about nine tenths of them seen once. This clone was picked up one time. Germline lookup yields CDR1 ENHRY and CDR2 SYGVKD. This CDR3 spans 15 amino acids. J lost 2 bases, V lost 4 bases, and 3 bases had no gene match. Residents of 24 US areas, aged roughly 18 to 89 years, made up the participants. The recovered donors of Cohort 3 showed two negative PCRs, clearance, or symptom resolution.

This receptor was identified in a man between 18 and 35 years old who had recovered from COVID-19. The sequenced sample consisted of PBMCs or T cells enriched from blood (not recorded which). The chain recombines TRBV10-3 with TRBJ1-5; 9 nucleotides agree with TRBD1. DNA of the CDR3: TGTGCCATCAGTGCGACAGGGGGTCGCAATCAGCCCCAGCATTTT. This codes for CAISATGGRNQPQHF.